This T cell receptor beta chain was sequenced in a study of blood T cell repertoires in COVID-19. V was pared by 0 bases and J by 0 bases, with 6 bases between. The CDR3 has 14 residues. Germline lookup yields CDR1 SGHNT and CDR2 YYREEE (reference sequence). TCRdb's table, derived via immunoSEQ multiplex PCR, lists solely in-frame clones and lacks some. The sample comprises around 460,000 clones, roughly 89% of which are singletons, and more than 0.7% rests with the top ten. V and J are TRBV5-4 and TRBJ1-1; D gene unclear. Specimen: peripheral blood. The origin of this receptor is a man in his late teens or twenties with COVID-19, enrolled during active disease. In DNA, the CDR3 is TGTGCCAGCAGCTTGGACAGTATGAACACTGAAGCTTTCTTT. It codes for CASSLDSMNTEAFF.